The rows below give T cell receptor beta chains drawn from one sample of a study of PD-L1 blockade in urothelial cancer. TCRdb's table, derived via immunoSEQ multiplex PCR, lists solely in-frame clones and lacks some. The sample has fewer than 90,000 clones, roughly 90% seen once. The sequencing used PBMCs, collected around atezolizumab (anti-PD-L1) treatment. These receptors were taken from a woman of 80 years or more with urothelial cancer. Each CDR3 is given with its conserved first and last residue. A D gene is named only where the DNA matches it firmly. Expanded clones are given a class, and other clones once, few, many or no size at all.

j_call d_call clone_size v_call cdr3_nt cdr3_aa
TRBJ1-1 TRBD1 . TRBV30 TGTGCCTGGGACACAGGGACAGACAACACTGAAGCTTTCTTT CAWDTGTDNTEAFF
TRBJ1-5 . . TRBV18 TGTGCCAGCTCACGAGAGGGAAGAGGAGGCAATCAGCCCCAGCATTTT CASSREGRGGNQPQHF
TRBJ2-6 TRBD1 . TRBV14 TGTGCCAGCAGCCAAGTTCTGGGGACAGGAGAGCCTGGGGCCAACGTCCTGACTTTC CASSQVLGTGEPGANVLTF
TRBJ2-3 TRBD1 . TRBV5-1 TGCGCCAGCAGCCCCGAGGACAGGGCGTTTGGGGATACGCAGTATTTT CASSPEDRAFGDTQYF
TRBJ2-3 TRBD2 once TRBV2 TGTGCCAGCGGTCCTAGCGGGAGTTTTACAGATACGCAGTATTTT CASGPSGSFTDTQYF
TRBJ2-5 TRBD2 . TRBV19 TGTGCCAGTAAGAGCGGGGGCAAAAGGGAGACCCAGTACTTC CASKSGGKRETQYF
TRBJ2-7 TRBD1 . TRBV28 TGTGCCAGCAGGGGACAGGGCCCTGGATCCTACGAGCAGTACTTC CASRGQGPGSYEQYF
TRBJ2-7 TRBD1 . TRBV11-2 TGTGCCAGCAGCCCGGACAGGACCTACGAGCAGTACTTC CASSPDRTYEQYF
TRBJ2-1 TRBD2 . TRBV7-6 TGTGCCAGCAGCTTAGGGTTTAGCGGGAGTATCGATGAGCAGTTCTTC CASSLGFSGSIDEQFF
TRBJ2-7 . . TRBV6-1 TGTGCCAGCAGTGAATGGGGCAGGGGAAGCCCCGAGCAGTACTTC CASSEWGRGSPEQYF
TRBJ2-2 . once TRBV10-2 TGCGCCAGCAGCCTACTAGTCACCGGGGAGCTGTTTTTT CASSLLVTGELFF
TRBJ2-7 . . TRBV19 TGTGCCAGTACCAAAGAGCCGGGACTCACCTACGAGCAGTACTTC CASTKEPGLTYEQYF
TRBJ2-7 TRBD1 few TRBV7-3 TGTGCCAGCAGCTTGGGACAGGGGGGAGAGCAGTACTTC CASSLGQGGEQYF
TRBJ2-7 TRBD1 . TRBV6-1 TGTGCCAGCAGGGGGACAGGGGGTCGAGACGAGCAGTACTTC CASRGTGGRDEQYF
TRBJ2-1 TRBD2 . TRBV2 TGTGCCAGCAGCCACTCGGGGACTAGCGGAAAGAGCTCCTACAATGAGCAGTTCTTC CASSHSGTSGKSSYNEQFF
TRBJ2-7 TRBD2 . TRBV27 TGTGCCAGCAGTTCCCTAGCGGGAGTCAACGAGCAGTACTTC CASSSLAGVNEQYF
TRBJ2-7 . . TRBV2 TGTGCCAGCAGTGAAGGCAGTTTCTACGAGCAGTACTTC CASSEGSFYEQYF
TRBJ2-3 . . TRBV9 TGTGCCAGCAGCGTAGAGGGCAGGGGAACAGATACGCAGTATTTT CASSVEGRGTDTQYF
TRBJ2-3 . . TRBV11-3 TGTGCCAGCAGCTTAGGAGAGGCAGATACGCAGTATTTT CASSLGEADTQYF
TRBJ2-5 TRBD2 . TRBV2 TGTGCCAGCATTCGGACTAGCGGGAGGGAGACCCAGTACTTC CASIRTSGRETQYF
TRBJ1-5 TRBD1 few TRBV19 TGTGCCAGCATGACAGGGGGCAATCAGCCCCAGCATTTT CASMTGGNQPQHF
TRBJ1-3 TRBD1 . TRBV2 TGTGCCAGCAGTGAAGCGACAGGGACAGGAAACACCATATATTTT CASSEATGTGNTIYF
TRBJ1-1 TRBD1 . TRBV27 TGTGCCAGCCGACTGACAGGGGTCATGAACACTGAAGCTTTCTTT CASRLTGVMNTEAFF
TRBJ1-1 TRBD1 . TRBV5-1 TGCGCCAGCAGTAGCCGGGACAGGGGTAGGAGTACTGAAGCTTTCTTT CASSSRDRGRSTEAFF
TRBJ2-4 TRBD2 . TRBV5-4 TGTGCCAGCAGCCCCGCGGGGGGCTCTGACAAAAACATTCAGTACTTC CASSPAGGSDKNIQYF
TRBJ1-4 . . TRBV30 TGTGCCTGGAGCAGGTTATCCCAGCGGTCTAATGAAAAACTGTTTTTT CAWSRLSQRSNEKLFF
TRBJ1-1 . . TRBV13 TGTGCCAGCAGCTTAGTCCCCTTCGGGATTGGTTCGAACACTGAAGCTTTCTTT CASSLVPFGIGSNTEAFF
TRBJ1-2 . once TRBV4-2 TGTGCCAGCAGCCAGCAGGGCGGTCCGGATGGGTATGGCTACACCTTC CASSQQGGPDGYGYTF
TRBJ2-1 TRBD2 once TRBV28 TGTGCCAGCAGCATTAGCGGGAGGGCCCCCCATGAGCAGTTCTTC CASSISGRAPHEQFF